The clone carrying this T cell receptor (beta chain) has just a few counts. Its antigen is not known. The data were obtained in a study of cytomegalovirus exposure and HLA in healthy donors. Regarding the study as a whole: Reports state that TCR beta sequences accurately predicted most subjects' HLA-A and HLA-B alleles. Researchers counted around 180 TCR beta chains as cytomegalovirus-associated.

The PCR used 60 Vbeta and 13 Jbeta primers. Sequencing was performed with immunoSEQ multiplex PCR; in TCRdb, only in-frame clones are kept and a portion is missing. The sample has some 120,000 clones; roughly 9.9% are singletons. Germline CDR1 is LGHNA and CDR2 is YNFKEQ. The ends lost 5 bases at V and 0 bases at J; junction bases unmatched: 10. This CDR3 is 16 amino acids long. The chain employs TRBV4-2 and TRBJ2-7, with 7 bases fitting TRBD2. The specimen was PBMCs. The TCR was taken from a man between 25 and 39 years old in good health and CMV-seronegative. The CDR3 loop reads CASSSHAGGGSYEQYF. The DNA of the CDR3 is TGTGCCAGCAGCTCCCATGCGGGCGGGGGCTCCTACGAGCAGTACTTC.